This T cell receptor (beta chain) was identified during a study of T cell responses to AZD1222 COVID-19 vaccine. V lost 4 bases and J 4 bases, leaving 20 bases between the germline ends. Germline CDR1 is MGHRA and CDR2 is YSYEKL. This CDR3 has 17 residues. With respect to this clone: Its antigen is not known.

Study-wide findings and caveats: Clonal diversity was possibly underestimated, and the donors were mostly white British, with more females. Recipients of AZD1222 seropositive at baseline numbered only 6 or 7. Researchers report vaccine-associated CD4 TCRs spanning spike, with dominance at 160-218 and 743-854.

TCRdb keeps only in-frame clones here, not all; method: immunoSEQ multiplex PCR. The sample holds some 150,000 clones, about nine tenths seen once. This TCR derives from an adult in good health. The sequencing used peripheral blood, collected on day 0 of AZD1222 vaccination. The chain employs TRBV4-1 and TRBJ1-5, with D perhaps matching TRBD1 (5 bases). The CDR3 DNA is TGCGCCAGCAGCCCTTATGGGGCAGCCGGTAGTAATCAGCCCCAGCATTTT. Translated, it gives CASSPYGAAGSNQPQHF.